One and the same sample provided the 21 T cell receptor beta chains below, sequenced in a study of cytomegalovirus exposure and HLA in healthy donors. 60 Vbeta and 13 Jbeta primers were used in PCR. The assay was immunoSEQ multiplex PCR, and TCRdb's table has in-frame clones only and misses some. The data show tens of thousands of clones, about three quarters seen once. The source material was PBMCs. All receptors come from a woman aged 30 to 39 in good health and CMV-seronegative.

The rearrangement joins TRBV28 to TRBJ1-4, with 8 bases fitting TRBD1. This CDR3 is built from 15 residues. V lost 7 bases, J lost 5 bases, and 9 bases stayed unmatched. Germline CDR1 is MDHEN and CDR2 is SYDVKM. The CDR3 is CASTSTQGANEKLFF. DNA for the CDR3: TGTGCCAGCACCTCTACCCAGGGGGCGAATGAAAAACTGTTTTTT.

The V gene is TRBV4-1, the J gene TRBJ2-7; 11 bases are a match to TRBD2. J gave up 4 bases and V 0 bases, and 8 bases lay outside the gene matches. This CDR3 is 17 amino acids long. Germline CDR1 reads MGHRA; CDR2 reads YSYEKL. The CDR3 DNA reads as TGCGCCAGCAGCCAAGATGGTGGGACTAGCGGCTATTACGAGCAGTACTTC. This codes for CASSQDGGTSGYYEQYF.

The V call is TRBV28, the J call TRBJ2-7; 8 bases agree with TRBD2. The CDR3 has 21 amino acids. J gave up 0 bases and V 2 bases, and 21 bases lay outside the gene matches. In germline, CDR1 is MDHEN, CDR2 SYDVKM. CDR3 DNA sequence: TGTGCCAGCAGTTTAACCTCGCAGGGTAGTAGCGGGGATACCTCCTCCTACGAGCAGTACTTC. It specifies CASSLTSQGSSGDTSSYEQYF.

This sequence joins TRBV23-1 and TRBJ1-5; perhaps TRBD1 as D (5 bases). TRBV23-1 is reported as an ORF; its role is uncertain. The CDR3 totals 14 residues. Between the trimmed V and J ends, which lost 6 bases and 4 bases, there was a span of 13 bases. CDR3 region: CASSPIRENQPQHF. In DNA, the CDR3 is TGCGCCAGCAGCCCAATCAGGGAAAATCAGCCCCAGCATTTT.

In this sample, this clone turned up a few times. CDR3 nucleotides: TGTGCCAGCAGCGACGGACTTAAAAAAACTGAAGCTTTCTTT. It encodes CASSDGLKKTEAFF. This chain uses TRBV6-1 with TRBJ1-1; D gene unclear. The CDR3 spans 14 residues. Germline CDR1 reads MNHNS; CDR2 reads SASEGT. V gave up 6 bases and J gave up 5 bases, with 16 bases separating them.

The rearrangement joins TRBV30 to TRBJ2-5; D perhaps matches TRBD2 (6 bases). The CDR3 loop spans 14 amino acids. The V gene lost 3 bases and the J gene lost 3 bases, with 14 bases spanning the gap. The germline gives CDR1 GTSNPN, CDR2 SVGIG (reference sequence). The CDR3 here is CAWSRGTAEETQYF. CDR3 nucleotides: TGTGCCTGGAGCCGCGGGACGGCAGAAGAGACCCAGTACTTC.

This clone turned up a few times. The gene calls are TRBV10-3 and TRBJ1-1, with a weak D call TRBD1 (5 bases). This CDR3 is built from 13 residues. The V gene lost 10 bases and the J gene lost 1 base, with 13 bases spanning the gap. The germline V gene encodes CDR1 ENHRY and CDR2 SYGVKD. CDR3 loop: CATRRGTNTEAFF. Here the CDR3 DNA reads TGTGCCACAAGGAGGGGCACGAACACTGAAGCTTTCTTT.

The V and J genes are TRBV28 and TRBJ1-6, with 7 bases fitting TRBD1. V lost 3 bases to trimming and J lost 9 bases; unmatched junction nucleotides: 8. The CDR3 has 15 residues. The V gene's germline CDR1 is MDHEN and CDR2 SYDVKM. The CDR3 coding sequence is TGTGCCAGCAGTTTCGTAGACAGGGAAGGTTCACCCCTCCACTTT. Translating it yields CASSFVDREGSPLHF. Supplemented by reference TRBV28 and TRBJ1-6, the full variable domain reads DVKVTQSSRYLVKRTGEKVFLECVQDMDHENMFWYRQDPGLGLRLIYFSYDVKMKEKGDIPEGYSVSREKKERFSLILESASTNQTSMYLCASSFVDREGSPLHFGNGTRLTVT.

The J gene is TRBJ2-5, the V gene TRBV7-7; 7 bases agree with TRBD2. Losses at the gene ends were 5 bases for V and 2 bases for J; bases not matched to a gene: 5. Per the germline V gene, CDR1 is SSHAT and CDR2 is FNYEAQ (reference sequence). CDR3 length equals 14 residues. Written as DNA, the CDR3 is TGTGCCAGCAGCCCTCTCGGGGGGCAAGAGACCCAGTACTTC. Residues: CASSPLGGQETQYF.

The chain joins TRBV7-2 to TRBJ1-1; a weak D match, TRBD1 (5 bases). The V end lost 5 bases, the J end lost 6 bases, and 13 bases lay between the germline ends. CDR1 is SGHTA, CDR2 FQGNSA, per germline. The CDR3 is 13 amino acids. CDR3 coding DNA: TGTGCCAGCAGCAGTCAAGACAGAGCTGAAGCTTTCTTT. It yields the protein CASSSQDRAEAFF.

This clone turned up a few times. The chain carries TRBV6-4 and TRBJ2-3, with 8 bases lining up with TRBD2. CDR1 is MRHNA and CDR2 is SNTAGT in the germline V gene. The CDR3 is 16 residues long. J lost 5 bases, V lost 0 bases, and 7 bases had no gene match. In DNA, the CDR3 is TGTGCCAGCAGTGACTCGGGAACTAGCGGTAAAGATACGCAGTATTTT. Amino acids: CASSDSGTSGKDTQYF.

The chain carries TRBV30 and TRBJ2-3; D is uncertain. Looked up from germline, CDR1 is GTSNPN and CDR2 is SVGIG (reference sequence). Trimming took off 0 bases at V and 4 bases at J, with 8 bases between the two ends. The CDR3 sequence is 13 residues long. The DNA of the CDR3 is TGTGCCTGGAGTGTATCTTCCGCAGATACGCAGTATTTT. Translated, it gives CAWSVSSADTQYF.

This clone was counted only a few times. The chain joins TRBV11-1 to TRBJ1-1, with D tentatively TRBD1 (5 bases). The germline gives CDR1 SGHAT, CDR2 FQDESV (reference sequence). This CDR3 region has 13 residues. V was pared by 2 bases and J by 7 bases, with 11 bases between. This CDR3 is CASSLRGGGEAFF. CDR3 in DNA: TGTGCCAGCAGCTTAAGGGGAGGCGGTGAAGCTTTCTTT. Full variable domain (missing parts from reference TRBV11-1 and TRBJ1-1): EAEVAQSPRYKITEKSQAVAFWCDPISGHATLYWYRQILGQGPELLVQFQDESVVDDSQLPKDRFSAERLKGVDSTLKIQPAELGDSAMYLCASSLRGGGEAFFGQGTRLTVV.

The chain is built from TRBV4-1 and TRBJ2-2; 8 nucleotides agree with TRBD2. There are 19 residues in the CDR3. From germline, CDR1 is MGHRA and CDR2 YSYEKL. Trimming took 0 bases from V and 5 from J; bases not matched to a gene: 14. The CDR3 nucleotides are TGCGCCAGCAGCCAAGATGCCCGGGGGGGCGGGAGTGGGACCGGGGAGCTGTTTTTT. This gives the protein CASSQDARGGGSGTGELFF.

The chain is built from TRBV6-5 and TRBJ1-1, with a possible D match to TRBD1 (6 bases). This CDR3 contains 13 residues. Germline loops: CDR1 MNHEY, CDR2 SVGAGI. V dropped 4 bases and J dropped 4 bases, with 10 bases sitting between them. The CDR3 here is CASSSPTGTEAFF. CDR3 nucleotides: TGTGCCAGCAGTTCCCCGACAGGCACTGAAGCTTTCTTT.

CDR3 nucleotides: TGCGCCAGCAGCTCGGGACTAGCGGGATTCCCCTACAATGAGCAGTTCTTC. Its protein product is CASSSGLAGFPYNEQFF. The chain uses TRBV5-1 and TRBJ2-1; 13 nucleotides line up with TRBD2. V shed 3 bases and J 2 bases; nucleotides not matched to a gene: 5. Per the germline V gene, CDR1 is SGHRS and CDR2 is YFSETQ. This CDR3 has 17 amino acids.

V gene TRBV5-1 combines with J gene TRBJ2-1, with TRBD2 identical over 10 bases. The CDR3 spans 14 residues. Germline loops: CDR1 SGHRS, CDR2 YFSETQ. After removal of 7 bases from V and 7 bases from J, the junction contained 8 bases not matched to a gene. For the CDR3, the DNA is TGCGCCAGCGGATCTAGCGGGAGTTATAATGAGCAGTTCTTC. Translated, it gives CASGSSGSYNEQFF.

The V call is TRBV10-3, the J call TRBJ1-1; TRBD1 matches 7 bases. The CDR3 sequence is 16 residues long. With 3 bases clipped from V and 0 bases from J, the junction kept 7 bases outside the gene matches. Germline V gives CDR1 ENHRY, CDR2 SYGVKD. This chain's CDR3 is CAISEGTVGLNTEAFF. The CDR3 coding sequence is TGTGCCATCAGTGAAGGGACAGTGGGGCTGAACACTGAAGCTTTCTTT.

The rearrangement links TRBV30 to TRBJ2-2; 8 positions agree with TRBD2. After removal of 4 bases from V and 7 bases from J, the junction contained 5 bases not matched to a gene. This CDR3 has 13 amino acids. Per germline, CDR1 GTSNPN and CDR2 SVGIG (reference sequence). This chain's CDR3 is CAWKGTRLGELFF. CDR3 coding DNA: TGTGCCTGGAAAGGGACTAGACTCGGGGAGCTGTTTTTT.

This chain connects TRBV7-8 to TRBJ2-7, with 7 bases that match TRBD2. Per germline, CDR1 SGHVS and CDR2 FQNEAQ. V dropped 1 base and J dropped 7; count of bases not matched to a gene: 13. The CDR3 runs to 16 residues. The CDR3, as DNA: TGTGCCAGCAGCTTAGGATCCGCTAGCGGCTTTAAAGAGCAGTACTTC. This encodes CASSLGSASGFKEQYF.

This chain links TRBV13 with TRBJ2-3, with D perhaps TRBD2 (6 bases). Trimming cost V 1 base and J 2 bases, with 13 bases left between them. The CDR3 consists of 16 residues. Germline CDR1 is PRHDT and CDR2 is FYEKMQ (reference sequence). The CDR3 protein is CASSLEGRGFTDTQYF. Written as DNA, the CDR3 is TGTGCCAGCAGCTTAGAAGGGCGGGGATTCACAGATACGCAGTATTTT.